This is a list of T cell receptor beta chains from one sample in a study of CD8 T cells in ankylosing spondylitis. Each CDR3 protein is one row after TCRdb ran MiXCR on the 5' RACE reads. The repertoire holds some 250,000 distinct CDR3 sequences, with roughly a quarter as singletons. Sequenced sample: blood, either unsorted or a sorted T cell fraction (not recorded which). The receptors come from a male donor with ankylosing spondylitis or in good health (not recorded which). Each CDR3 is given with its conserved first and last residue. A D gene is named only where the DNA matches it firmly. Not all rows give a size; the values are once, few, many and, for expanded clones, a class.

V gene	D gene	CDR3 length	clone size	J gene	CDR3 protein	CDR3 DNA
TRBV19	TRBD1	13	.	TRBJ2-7	CASSMTGSSEQYF	TGTGCCAGTAGTATGACAGGGAGCAGCGAGCAGTACTTC
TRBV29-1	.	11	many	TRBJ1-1	CSAQNVDRAFF	TGCAGCGCACAAAACGTGGATCGTGCTTTCTTT
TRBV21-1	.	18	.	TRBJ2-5	CASSLTSGGPYGKETQYF	TGTGCCAGCAGCTTAACTAGCGGGGGGCCCTACGGTAAAGAGACCCAGTACTTC
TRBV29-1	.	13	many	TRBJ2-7	CSVGSTLSYEQYF	TGCAGCGTTGGGTCCACCCTTTCCTACGAGCAGTACTTC
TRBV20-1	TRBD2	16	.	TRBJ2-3	CSARPATSLLTDTQYF	TGCAGTGCTAGACCGGCGACTAGCCTCCTCACAGATACGCAGTATTTT
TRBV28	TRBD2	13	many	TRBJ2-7	CASTSGGASEQYF	TGTGCCAGCACTAGCGGGGGGGCTTCCGAGCAGTACTTC
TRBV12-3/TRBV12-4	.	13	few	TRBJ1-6	CASSLGGESPLHF	TGTGCCAGCAGTTTAGGGGGGGAATCACCCCTCCACTTT
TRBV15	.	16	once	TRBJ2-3	CATSRDQGLATDTQYF	TGTGCCACCAGCAGAGATCAGGGGCTAGCCACAGATACGCAGTATTTT
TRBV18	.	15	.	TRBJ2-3	CASSPPRQGGDTQYF	TGTGCCAGCTCACCACCCAGGCAGGGTGGGGATACGCAGTATTTT
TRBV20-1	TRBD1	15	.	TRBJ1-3	CSASPPGGRVNTIYF	TGCAGTGCTTCCCCCCCAGGGGGACGTGTAAACACCATATATTTT
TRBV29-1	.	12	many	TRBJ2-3	CSVVLFGDTQYF	TGCAGCGTTGTGTTGTTTGGGGATACGCAGTATTTT
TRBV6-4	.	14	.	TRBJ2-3	CASSVVQGSDTQYF	TGTGCCAGCAGTGTCGTTCAGGGGTCAGATACGCAGTATTTT
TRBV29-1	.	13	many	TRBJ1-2	CSVERKTGYGYTF	TGCAGCGTTGAACGAAAGACAGGCTATGGCTACACCTTC
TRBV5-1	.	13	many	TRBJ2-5	CASSSIQGETQYF	TGCGCCAGCAGCTCAATACAGGGAGAGACCCAGTACTTC
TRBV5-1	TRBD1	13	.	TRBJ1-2	CASSADRGKGYTF	TGCGCCAGCAGCGCTGACAGGGGGAAGGGCTACACCTTC
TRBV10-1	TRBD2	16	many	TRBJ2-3	CASSDPRGGGTDTQYF	TGCGCCAGCAGTGATCCGCGGGGGGGCGGCACAGATACGCAGTATTTT
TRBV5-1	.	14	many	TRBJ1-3	CASSVETSGNTIYF	TGCGCCAGCAGCGTAGAGACCTCTGGAAACACCATATATTTT
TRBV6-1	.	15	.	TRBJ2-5	CASSPTGTRQETQYF	TGTGCCAGCAGCCCCACGGGGACACGCCAAGAGACCCAGTACTTC
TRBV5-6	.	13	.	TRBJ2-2	CASSQSQAGELFF	TGTGCCAGCAGCCAATCGCAGGCCGGGGAGCTGTTTTTT
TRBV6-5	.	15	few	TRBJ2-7	CASSYGSRPGDEQYF	TGTGCCAGCAGTTACGGCTCGCGTCCGGGGGACGAGCAGTACTTC
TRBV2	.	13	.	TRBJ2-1	CASSERALYEQFF	TGTGCCAGCAGTGAACGAGCGTTGTATGAGCAGTTCTTC
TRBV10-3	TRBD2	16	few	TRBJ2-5	CAISPGLAGGQETQYF	TGTGCCATCTCACCGGGACTAGCGGGGGGGCAAGAGACCCAGTACTTC
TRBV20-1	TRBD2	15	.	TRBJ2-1	CSASMTSGGNNEQFF	TGCAGTGCTAGCATGACTAGCGGGGGGAACAATGAGCAGTTCTTC
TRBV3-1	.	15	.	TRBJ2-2	CASSPPRDYTGELFF	TGTGCCAGCAGCCCCCCGCGGGACTACACCGGGGAGCTGTTTTTT
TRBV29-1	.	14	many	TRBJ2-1	CSTRGRSSYNEQFF	TGCAGCACCCGAGGCAGGAGCTCCTACAATGAGCAGTTCTTC
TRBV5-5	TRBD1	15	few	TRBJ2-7	CASSRGQGEGYEQYF	TGTGCCAGCAGCCGAGGACAGGGAGAGGGGTACGAGCAGTACTTC
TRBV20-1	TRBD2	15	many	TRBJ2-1	CSARGPSGSYNEQFF	TGCAGTGCTAGAGGTCCTAGCGGCTCATACAATGAGCAGTTCTTC
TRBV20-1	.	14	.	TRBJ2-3	CSADSGHRTDTQYF	TGCAGTGCTGACTCGGGACACCGCACAGATACGCAGTATTTT
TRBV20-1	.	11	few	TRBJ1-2	CTLHSNYGYTF	TGCACCCTACACTCTAACTATGGCTACACCTTC
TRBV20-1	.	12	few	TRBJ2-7	CSAAGTPHEQYF	TGCAGTGCCGCGGGGACTCCCCACGAGCAGTACTTC
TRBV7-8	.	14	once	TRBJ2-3	CASSLVEGADTQYF	TGTGCCAGCAGCTTAGTGGAGGGAGCAGATACGCAGTATTTT
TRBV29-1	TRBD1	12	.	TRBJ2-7	CSVGDRPYEQYF	TGCAGCGTGGGGGACAGACCCTACGAGCAGTACTTC
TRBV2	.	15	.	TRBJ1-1	CASSEAGRSNTEAFF	TGTGCCAGCAGTGAAGCTGGCAGAAGCAACACTGAAGCTTTCTTT
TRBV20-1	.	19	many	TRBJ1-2	CSASLTFGSMTDSAYGYTF	TGCAGTGCTAGCCTAACCTTCGGATCGATGACGGACAGCGCATATGGCTACACCTTC
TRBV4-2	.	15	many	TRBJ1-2	CASSQEGGANYGYTF	TGTGCCAGCAGCCAAGAGGGGGGAGCTAACTATGGCTACACCTTC
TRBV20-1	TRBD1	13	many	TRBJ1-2	CSASSPGTGDGTF	TGCAGTGCTTCCAGTCCCGGGACAGGGGACGGGACCTTC
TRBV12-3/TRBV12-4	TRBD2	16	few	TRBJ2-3	CASSRRTSGPTDTQYF	TGTGCCAGCAGTCGCCGGACTAGCGGGCCCACAGATACGCAGTATTTT